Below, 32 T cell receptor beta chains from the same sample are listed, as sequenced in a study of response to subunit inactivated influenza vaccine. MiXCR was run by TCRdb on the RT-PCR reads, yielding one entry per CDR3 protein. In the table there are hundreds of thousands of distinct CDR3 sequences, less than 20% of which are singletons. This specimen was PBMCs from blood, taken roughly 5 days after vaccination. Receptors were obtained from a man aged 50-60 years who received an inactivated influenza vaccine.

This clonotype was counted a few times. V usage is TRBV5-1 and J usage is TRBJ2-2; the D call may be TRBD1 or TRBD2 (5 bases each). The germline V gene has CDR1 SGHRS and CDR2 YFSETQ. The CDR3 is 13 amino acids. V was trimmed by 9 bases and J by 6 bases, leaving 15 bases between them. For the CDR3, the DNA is TGCGCCACCGGGGACGAGAATGCCGGGGAGCTGTTTTTT. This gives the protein CATGDENAGELFF.

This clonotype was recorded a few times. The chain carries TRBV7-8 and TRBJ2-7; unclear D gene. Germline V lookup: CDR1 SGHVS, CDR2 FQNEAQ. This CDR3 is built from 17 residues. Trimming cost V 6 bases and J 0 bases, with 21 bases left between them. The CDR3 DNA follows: TGTGCCAGCAGGACTTATACGAGGACGGATAGCTCCTACGAGCAGTACTTC. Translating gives CASRTYTRTDSSYEQYF.

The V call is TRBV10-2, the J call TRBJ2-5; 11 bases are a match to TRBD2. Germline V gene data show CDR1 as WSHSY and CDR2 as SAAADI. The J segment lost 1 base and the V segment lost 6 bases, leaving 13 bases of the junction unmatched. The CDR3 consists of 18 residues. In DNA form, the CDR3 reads TGCGCCAGCAGCTTTACTCCGGGACTAGCGGATACCCAAGAGACCCAGTACTTC. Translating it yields CASSFTPGLADTQETQYF.

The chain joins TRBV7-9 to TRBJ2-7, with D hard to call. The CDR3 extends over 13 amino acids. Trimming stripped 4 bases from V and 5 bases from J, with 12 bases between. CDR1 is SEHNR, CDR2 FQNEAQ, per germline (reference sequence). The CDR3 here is CASSSASRHEQYF. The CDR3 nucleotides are TGTGCCAGCAGCTCCGCATCTCGGCACGAGCAGTACTTC.

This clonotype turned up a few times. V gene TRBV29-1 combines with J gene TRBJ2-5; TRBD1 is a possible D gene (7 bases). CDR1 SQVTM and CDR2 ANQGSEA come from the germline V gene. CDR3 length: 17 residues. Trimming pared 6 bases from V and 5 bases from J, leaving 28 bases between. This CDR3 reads CSVSTGDGGWSLETQYF. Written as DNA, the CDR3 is TGCAGCGTCTCAACAGGGGACGGAGGGTGGTCCCTTGAGACCCAGTACTTC. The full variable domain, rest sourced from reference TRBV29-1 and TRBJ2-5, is SAVISQKPSRDICQRGTSLTIQCQVDSQVTMMFWYRQQPGQSLTLIATANQGSEATYESGFVIDKFPISRPNLTFSTLTVSNMSPEDSSIYLCSVSTGDGGWSLETQYFGPGTRLLVL.

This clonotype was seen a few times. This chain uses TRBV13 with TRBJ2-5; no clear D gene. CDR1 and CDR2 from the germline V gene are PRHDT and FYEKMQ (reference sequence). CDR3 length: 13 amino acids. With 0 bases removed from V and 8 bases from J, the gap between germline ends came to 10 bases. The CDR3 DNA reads TGTGCCAGCAGCTTAGGCCTATTTAATACCCAGTACTTC. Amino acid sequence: CASSLGLFNTQYF.

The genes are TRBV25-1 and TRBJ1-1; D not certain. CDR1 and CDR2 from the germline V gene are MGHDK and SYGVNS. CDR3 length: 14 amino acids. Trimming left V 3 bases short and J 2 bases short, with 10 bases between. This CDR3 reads CASSDRVSNTEAFF. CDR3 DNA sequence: TGTGCCAGCAGTGACCGGGTAAGCAACACTGAAGCTTTCTTT. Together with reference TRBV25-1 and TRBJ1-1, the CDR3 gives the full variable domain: EADIYQTPRYLVIGTGKKITLECSQTMGHDKMYWYQQDPGMELHLIHYSYGVNSTEKGDLSSESTVSRIRTEHFPLTLESARPSHTSQYLCASSDRVSNTEAFFGQGTRLTVV.

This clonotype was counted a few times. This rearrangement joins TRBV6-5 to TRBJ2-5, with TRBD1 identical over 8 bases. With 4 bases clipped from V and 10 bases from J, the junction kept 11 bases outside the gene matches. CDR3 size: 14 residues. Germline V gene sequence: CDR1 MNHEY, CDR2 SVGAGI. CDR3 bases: TGTGCCAGCAGTTCGTTCGGGACAGGCAACAGCCAGTACTTC. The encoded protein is CASSSFGTGNSQYF.

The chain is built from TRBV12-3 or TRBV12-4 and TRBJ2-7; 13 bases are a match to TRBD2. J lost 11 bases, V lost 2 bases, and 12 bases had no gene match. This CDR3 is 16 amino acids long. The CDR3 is CASSLRLRGTSGTEYF. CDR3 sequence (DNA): TGTGCCAGCAGTTTACGCCTTAGGGGGACTAGCGGGACGGAGTACTTC.

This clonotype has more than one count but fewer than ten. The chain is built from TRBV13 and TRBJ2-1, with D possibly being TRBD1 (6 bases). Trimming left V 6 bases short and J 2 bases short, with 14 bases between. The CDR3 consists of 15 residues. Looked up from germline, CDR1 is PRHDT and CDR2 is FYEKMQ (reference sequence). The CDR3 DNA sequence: TGTGCCAGCAGTTATAAGGGACAAGCCTACAATGAGCAGTTCTTC. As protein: CASSYKGQAYNEQFF.

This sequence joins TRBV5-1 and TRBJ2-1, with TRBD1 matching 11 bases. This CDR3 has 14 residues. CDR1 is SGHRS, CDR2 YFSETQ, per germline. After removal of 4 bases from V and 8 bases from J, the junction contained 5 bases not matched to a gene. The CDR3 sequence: CASSRDRGWDEQFF. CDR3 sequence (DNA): TGCGCCAGCAGCAGGGACAGGGGGTGGGATGAGCAGTTCTTC.

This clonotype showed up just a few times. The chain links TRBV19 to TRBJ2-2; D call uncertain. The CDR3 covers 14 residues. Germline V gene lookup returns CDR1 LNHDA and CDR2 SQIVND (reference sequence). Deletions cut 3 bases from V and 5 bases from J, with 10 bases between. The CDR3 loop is CASSMVDVTGELFF. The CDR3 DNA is TGTGCCAGTAGTATGGTGGACGTGACCGGGGAGCTGTTTTTT.

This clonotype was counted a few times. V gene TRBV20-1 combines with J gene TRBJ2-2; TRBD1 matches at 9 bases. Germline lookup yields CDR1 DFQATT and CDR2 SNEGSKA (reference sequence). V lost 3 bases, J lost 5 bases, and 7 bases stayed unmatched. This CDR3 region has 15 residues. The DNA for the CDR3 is TGCAGTGCTAGGGACAGGGGAATTTGGACCGGGGAGCTGTTTTTT. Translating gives CSARDRGIWTGELFF.

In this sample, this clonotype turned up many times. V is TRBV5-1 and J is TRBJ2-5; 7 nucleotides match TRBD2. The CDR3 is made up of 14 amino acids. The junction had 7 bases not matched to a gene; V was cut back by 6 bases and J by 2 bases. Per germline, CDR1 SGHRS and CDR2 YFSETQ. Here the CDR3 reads CASNGLGRQETQYF. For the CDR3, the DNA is TGCGCCAGCAACGGACTAGGCAGGCAAGAGACCCAGTACTTC.

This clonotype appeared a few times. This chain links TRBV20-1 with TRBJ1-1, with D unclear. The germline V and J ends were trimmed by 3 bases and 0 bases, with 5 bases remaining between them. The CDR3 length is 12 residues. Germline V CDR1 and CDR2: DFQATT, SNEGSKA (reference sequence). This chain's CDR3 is CSASQMNTEAFF. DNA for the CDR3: TGCAGTGCTAGCCAAATGAACACTGAAGCTTTCTTT.

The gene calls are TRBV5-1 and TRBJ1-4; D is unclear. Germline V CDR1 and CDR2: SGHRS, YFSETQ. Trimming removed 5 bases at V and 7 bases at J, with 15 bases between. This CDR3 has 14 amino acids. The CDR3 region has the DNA TGCGCCAGCAGTCAAACCCTGGAAGCTGAAAAACTGTTTTTT. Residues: CASSQTLEAEKLFF.

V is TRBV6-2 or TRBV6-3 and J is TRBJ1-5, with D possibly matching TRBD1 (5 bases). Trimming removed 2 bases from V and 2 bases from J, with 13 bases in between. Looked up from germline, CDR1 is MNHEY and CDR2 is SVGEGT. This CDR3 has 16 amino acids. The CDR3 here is CASSYMSKGGNQPQHF. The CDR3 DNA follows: TGTGCCAGCAGTTACATGTCCAAAGGGGGCAATCAGCCCCAGCATTTT.

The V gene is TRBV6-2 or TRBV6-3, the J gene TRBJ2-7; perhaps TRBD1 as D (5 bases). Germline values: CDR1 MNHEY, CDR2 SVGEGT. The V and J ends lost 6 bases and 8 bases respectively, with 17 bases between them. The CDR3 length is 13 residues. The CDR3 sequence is CASRLTRQYQQYF. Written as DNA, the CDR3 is TGTGCCAGCAGACTGACTCGACAGTATCAGCAGTACTTC.

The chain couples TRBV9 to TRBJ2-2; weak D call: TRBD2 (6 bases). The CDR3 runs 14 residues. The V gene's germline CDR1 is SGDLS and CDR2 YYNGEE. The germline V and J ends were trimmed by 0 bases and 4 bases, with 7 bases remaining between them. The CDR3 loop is CASSVVEGTGELFF. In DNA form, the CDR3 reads TGTGCCAGCAGCGTAGTGGAGGGCACCGGGGAGCTGTTTTTT. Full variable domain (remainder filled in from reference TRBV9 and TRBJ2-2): DSGVTQTPKHLITATGQRVTLRCSPRSGDLSVYWYQQSLDQGLQFLIQYYNGEERAKGNILERFSAQQFPDLHSELNLSSLELGDSALYFCASSVVEGTGELFFGEGSRLTVL.

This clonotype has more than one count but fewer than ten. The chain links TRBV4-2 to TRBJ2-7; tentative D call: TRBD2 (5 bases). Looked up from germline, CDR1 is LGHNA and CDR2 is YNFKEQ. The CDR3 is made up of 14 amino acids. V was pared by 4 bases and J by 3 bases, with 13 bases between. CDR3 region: CASSLASPNYEQYF. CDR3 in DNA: TGTGCCAGCAGCCTCGCTAGCCCAAACTACGAGCAGTACTTC.

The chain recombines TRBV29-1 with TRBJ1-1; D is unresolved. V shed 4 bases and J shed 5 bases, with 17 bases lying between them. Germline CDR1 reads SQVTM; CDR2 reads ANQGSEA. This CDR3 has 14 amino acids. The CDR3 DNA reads TGCAGCGTTGCTCGTGAGAGTAGGGTGACTGAAGCTTTCTTT. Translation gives CSVARESRVTEAFF.

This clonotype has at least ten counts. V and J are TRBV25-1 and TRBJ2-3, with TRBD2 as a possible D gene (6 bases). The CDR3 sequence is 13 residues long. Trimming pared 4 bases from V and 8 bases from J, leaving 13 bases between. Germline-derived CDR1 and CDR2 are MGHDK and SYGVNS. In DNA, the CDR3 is TGTGCCAGCAGTGTCTCGGGACTCGCTACGCAGTATTTT. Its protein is CASSVSGLATQYF. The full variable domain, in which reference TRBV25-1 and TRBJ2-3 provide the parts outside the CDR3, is EADIYQTPRYLVIGTGKKITLECSQTMGHDKMYWYQQDPGMELHLIHYSYGVNSTEKGDLSSESTVSRIRTEHFPLTLESARPSHTSQYLCASSVSGLATQYFGPGTRLTVL.

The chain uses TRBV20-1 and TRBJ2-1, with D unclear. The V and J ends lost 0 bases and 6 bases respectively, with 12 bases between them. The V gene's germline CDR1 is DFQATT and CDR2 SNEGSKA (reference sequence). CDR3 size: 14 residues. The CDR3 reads CSAREQKSSNEQFF. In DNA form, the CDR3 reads TGCAGTGCTAGAGAACAAAAATCTTCCAATGAGCAGTTCTTC.

CDR3 nucleotides: TGTGCCAGCTCATTGGACAGGAAAAACATTCAGTACTTC. Amino acids: CASSLDRKNIQYF. The genes are TRBV18 and TRBJ2-4; 7 bases match TRBD1. This CDR3 is built from 13 residues. Trimming at V came to 5 bases and at J to 4 bases, leaving 2 bases not matched to a gene. The germline V gene encodes CDR1 KGHSH and CDR2 LQKENI.

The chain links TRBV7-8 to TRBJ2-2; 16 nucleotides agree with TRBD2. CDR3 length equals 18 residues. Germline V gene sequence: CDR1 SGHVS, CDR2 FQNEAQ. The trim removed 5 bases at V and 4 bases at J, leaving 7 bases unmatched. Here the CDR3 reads CASSAGLAGGPVTGELFF. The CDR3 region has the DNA TGTGCCAGCAGCGCGGGACTAGCGGGGGGGCCCGTCACCGGGGAGCTGTTTTTT.

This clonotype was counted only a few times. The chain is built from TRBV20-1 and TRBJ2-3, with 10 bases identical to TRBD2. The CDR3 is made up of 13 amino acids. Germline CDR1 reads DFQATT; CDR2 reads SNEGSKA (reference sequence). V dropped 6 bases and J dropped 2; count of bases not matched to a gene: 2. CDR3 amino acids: CSALAGDTDTQYF. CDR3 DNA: TGCAGTGCCCTAGCGGGGGACACAGATACGCAGTATTTT.

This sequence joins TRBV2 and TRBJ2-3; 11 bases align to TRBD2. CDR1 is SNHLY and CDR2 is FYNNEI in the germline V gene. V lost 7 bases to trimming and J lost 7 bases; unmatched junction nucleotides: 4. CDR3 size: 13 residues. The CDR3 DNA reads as TGTGCCAGCAAGGGACTAGCGGAGTATACGCAGTATTTT. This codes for CASKGLAEYTQYF.

The CDR3 DNA sequence: TGTGCCAGCAGGGGACCGAATAAAGAGACCCAGTACTTC. As protein: CASRGPNKETQYF. This rearrangement joins TRBV7-9 to TRBJ2-5; D is possibly TRBD1 or TRBD2 (5 bases each). Germline assignment: CDR1 SEHNR and CDR2 FQNEAQ (reference sequence). Trimming left V 6 bases short and J 3 bases short, with 11 bases between. This CDR3 has 13 residues.

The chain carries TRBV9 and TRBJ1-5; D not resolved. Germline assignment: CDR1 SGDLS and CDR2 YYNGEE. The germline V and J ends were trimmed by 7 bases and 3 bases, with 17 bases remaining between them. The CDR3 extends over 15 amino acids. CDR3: CASSGSGRSNQPQHF. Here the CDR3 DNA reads TGTGCCAGCTCCGGTTCTGGCAGATCCAATCAGCCCCAGCATTTT.

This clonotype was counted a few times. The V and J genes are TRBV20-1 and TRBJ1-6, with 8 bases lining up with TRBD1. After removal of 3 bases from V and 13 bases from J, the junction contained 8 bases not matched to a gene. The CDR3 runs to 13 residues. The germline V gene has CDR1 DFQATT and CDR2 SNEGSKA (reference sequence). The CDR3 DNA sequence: TGCAGTGCTAGGGACAGGGCTTACGATCCCCTCCACTTT. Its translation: CSARDRAYDPLHF.

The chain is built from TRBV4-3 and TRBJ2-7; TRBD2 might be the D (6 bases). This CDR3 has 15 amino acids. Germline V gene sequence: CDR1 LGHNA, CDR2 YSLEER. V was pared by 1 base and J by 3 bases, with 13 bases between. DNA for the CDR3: TGCGCCAGCAGCCAAGGGGTCGGGAGTAGCTACGAGCAGTACTTC. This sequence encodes CASSQGVGSSYEQYF.

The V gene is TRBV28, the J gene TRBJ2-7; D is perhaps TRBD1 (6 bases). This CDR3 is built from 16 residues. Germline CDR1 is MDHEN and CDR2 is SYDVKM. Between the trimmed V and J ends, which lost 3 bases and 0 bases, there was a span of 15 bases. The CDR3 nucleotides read TGTGCCAGCAGTTTCGCCGGGACACCTCCCTCCTACGAGCAGTACTTC. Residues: CASSFAGTPPSYEQYF. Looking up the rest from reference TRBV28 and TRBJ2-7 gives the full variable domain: DVKVTQSSRYLVKRTGEKVFLECVQDMDHENMFWYRQDPGLGLRLIYFSYDVKMKEKGDIPEGYSVSREKKERFSLILESASTNQTSMYLCASSFAGTPPSYEQYFGPGTRLTVT.